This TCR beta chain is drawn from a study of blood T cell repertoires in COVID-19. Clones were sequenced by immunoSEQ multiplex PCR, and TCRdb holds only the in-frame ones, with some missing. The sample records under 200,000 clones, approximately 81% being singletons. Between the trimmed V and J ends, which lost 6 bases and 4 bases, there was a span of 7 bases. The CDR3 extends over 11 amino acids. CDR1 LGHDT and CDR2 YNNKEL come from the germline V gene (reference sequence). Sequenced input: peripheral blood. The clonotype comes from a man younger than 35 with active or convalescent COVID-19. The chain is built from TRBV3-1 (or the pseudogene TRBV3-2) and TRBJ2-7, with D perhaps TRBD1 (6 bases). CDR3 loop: CASRGAYEQYF. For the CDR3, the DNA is TGTGCCAGCAGGGGGGCATACGAGCAGTACTTC.